This TCR beta chain comes out of a study of control samples from healthy donors and cancer patients. The repertoire was sequenced with immunoSEQ multiplex PCR; TCRdb's copy has only in-frame clones and lacks some. The repertoire has about 120,000 clones, about 90% of them found once; the top ten carry almost 40%. V was pared by 7 bases and J by 5 bases, with 9 bases between. This CDR3 contains 12 residues. Germline V gene sequence: CDR1 MNHNY, CDR2 SVGAGI (reference sequence). This chain uses TRBV6-6 with TRBJ1-5; D unclear. The sequencing sample was made of blood. This TCR was recovered from a man aged 45 to 65 in good health. For the CDR3, the DNA is TGTGCCAGCAAAAACGGGGATCAGCCCCAGCATTTT. Its translation is CASKNGDQPQHF.